The 7 T cell receptor beta chains below come from one sample, sequenced in a study of T cells expressing NK-cell markers. TCRdb re-called the 5' RACE reads; every CDR3 protein appears as one record, without DNA. The sample totals about 410,000 distinct CDR3 sequences. The sequenced sample consisted of blood T cells: a sorted CD56 or NKG2C T cell subset, CD4+ or CD8+ T cells, or bulk PBMC T cells (not recorded which). The receptors derive from a woman in her fifties or sixties in good health.

The chain has TRBV6-6 and TRBJ2-3; absent DNA, TCRdb's TRBD2 call cannot be checked. This CDR3 is built from 15 residues. From germline, CDR1 is MNHNY and CDR2 SVGAGI (reference sequence). The CDR3 sequence is CASSYSPAGEGTQYF.

V and J are TRBV28 and TRBJ2-1; with no DNA, the TCRdb D assignment of TRBD2 cannot be verified. CDR1 is MDHEN, CDR2 SYDVKM, per germline. This CDR3 is 13 amino acids long. CDR3 residues: CASSLSEGLEQFF.

V usage is TRBV7-9 and J usage is TRBJ1-1; there is no DNA to check the TCRdb D call of TRBD1. CDR3 size: 14 residues. Per the germline V gene, CDR1 is SEHNR and CDR2 is FQNEAQ (reference sequence). CDR3 residues: CASSLKVSGTEAFF.

The V and J genes are TRBV6-5 and TRBJ1-1. The length of the CDR3 is 15 residues. From germline, CDR1 is MNHEY and CDR2 SVGAGI. The CDR3: CASRTLRAQGTEAFF.

This sequence joins TRBV6-4 and TRBJ2-1; TCRdb names TRBD2, which stays unverified in the absence of DNA. This CDR3 has 14 amino acids. Germline lookup yields CDR1 MRHNA and CDR2 SNTAGT. The CDR3 sequence: CASSEPGLAPEQFF.

The chain carries TRBV3-1 and TRBJ2-7; TCRdb's D call, TRBD1, is unchecked because there is no DNA. CDR3 length: 15 residues. Germline CDR1 and CDR2: LGHDT and YNNKEL (reference sequence). The CDR3 sequence is CASSQESESGREQYF.

The V call is TRBV7-3, the J call TRBJ2-2; as DNA is missing, the TRBD2 call by TCRdb cannot be tested. The germline V gene has CDR1 SGHTA and CDR2 FQGTGA. This CDR3 is 17 amino acids long. The CDR3 is CASSPRWSGGNTGELFF.